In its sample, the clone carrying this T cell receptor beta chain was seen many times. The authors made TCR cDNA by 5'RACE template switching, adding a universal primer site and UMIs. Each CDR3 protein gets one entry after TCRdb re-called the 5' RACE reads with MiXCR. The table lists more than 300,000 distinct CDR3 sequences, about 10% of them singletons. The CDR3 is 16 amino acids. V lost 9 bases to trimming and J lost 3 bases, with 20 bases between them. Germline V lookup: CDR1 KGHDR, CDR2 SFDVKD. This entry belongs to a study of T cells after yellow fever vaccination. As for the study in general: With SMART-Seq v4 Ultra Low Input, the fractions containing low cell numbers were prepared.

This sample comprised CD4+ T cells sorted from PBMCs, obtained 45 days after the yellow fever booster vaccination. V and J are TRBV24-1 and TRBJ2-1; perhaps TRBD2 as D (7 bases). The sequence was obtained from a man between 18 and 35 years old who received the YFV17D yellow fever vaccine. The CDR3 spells CATAPGGGANYNEQFF. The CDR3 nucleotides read TGTGCCACCGCTCCCGGTGGGGGGGCGAACTACAATGAGCAGTTCTTC.